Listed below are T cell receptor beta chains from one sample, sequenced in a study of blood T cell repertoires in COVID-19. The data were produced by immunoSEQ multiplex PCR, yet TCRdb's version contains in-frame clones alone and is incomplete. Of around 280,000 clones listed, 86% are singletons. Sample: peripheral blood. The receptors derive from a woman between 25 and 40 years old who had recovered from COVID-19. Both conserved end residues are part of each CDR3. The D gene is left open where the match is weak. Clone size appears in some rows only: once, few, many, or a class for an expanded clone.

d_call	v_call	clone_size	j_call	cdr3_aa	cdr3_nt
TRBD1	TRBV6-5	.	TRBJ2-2	CASSYMQGASGELFF	TGTGCCAGCAGTTACATGCAGGGGGCAAGCGGGGAGCTGTTTTTT
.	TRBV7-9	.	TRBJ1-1	CASSLDRVMNTEAFF	TGTGCCAGCAGCTTAGACAGGGTAATGAACACTGAAGCTTTCTTT
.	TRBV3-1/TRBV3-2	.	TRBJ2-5	CASSQRQQETQYF	TGTGCCAGCAGCCAGCGGCAGCAAGAGACCCAGTACTTC
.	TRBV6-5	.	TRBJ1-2	CASSPMGGIGYTF	TGTGCCAGCAGCCCGATGGGGGGGATAGGCTACACCTTC
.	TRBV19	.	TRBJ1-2	CASSIEGGYGYTF	TGTGCCAGTAGTATCGAGGGCGGCTATGGCTACACCTTC
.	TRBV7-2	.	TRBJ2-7	CASSLGLQGRVISYEQYF	TGTGCCAGCAGCTTAGGGCTCCAGGGGAGGGTCATCTCCTACGAGCAGTACTTC
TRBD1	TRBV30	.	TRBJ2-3	CAYGSRDRDTDTQYF	TGTGCCTACGGGAGCCGGGACAGGGACACAGATACGCAGTATTTT
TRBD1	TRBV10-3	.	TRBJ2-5	CAISFPPGTGIGRETQYF	TGTGCCATCAGTTTTCCCCCCGGGACAGGGATCGGAAGAGAGACCCAGTACTTC
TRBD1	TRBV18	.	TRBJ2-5	CASSPRQGEETQYF	TGTGCCAGCTCACCCCGACAGGGCGAAGAGACCCAGTACTTC
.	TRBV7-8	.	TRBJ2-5	CASSPGVAGYQETQYF	TGTGCCAGCAGCCCAGGGGTGGCAGGATACCAAGAGACCCAGTACTTC
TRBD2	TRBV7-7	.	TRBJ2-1	CASSPSSGGPNEQFF	TGTGCTAGCAGCCCCTCTAGCGGGGGGCCGAATGAGCAGTTCTTC
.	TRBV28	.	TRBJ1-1	CASSFRGRFTEAFF	TGTGCCAGCAGCTTCAGGGGACGGTTCACTGAAGCTTTCTTT
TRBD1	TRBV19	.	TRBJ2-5	CASSPGQGGRETQYF	TGTGCCAGTAGCCCAGGACAGGGGGGAAGGGAGACCCAGTACTTC
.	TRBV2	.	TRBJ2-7	CASRAEAGSSYEQYF	TGTGCCAGCAGGGCAGAGGCGGGCAGCTCCTACGAGCAGTACTTC
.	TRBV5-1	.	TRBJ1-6	CASSSGQTNSPLHF	TGCGCCAGCAGCTCCGGACAGACAAATTCACCCCTCCACTTT
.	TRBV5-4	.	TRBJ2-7	CASSLFGERQYF	TGTGCCAGCAGCTTGTTCGGGGAAAGGCAGTACTTC
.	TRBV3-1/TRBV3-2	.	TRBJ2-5	CASSQVGAAETQYF	TGTGCCAGCAGCCAAGTGGGGGCCGCGGAGACCCAGTACTTC
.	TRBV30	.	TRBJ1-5	CAWSGDRDQPQHF	TGTGCCTGGAGTGGCGATCGCGATCAGCCCCAGCATTTT
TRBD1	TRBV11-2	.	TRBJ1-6	CASSPDRVGYNSPLHF	TGTGCCAGCAGCCCGGACAGGGTGGGTTATAATTCACCCCTCCACTTT
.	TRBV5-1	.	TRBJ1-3	CASSLAGGGDGNTIYF	TGCGCCAGCAGCTTGGCCGGGGGAGGGGACGGAAACACCATATATTTT
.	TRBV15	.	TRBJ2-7	CATSRDGTQSYEQYF	TGTGCCACCAGCAGAGATGGGACACAAAGCTACGAGCAGTACTTC
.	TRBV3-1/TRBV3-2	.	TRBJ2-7	CASSHRSEQYF	TGTGCCAGCAGCCATAGAAGCGAGCAGTACTTC
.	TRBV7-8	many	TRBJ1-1	CASSRDLGGAEAFF	TGTGCCAGCAGCCGAGACTTGGGGGGTGCTGAAGCTTTCTTT
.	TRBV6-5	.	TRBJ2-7	CASRRGPSYEQYF	TGTGCCAGCAGGCGCGGGCCCTCCTACGAGCAGTACTTC
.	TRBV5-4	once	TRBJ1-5	CASSRGGSNQPQHF	TGTGCCAGCTCCCGTGGGGGGAGCAATCAGCCCCAGCATTTT
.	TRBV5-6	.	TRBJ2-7	CASSLSPRGYEQYF	TGTGCCAGCAGCTTGTCTCCCAGGGGTTACGAGCAGTACTTC
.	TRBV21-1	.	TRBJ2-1	CASSKQNEQFF	TGTGCCAGCAGCAAACAGAATGAGCAGTTCTTC
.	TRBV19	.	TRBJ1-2	CASSNRDYGYTF	TGTGCCAGTAGTAACAGGGACTATGGCTACACCTTC
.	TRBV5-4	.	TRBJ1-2	CASSLEAGSYGYTF	TGTGCCAGCAGCTTGGAAGCAGGCTCCTATGGCTACACCTTC
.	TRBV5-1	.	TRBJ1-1	CASSFRQANTEAFF	TGCGCCAGCAGCTTTCGACAGGCCAACACTGAAGCTTTCTTT
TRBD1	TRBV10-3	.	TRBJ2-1	CAISTGTGEFGEQFF	TGTGCCATCAGTACTGGGACAGGGGAATTTGGTGAGCAGTTCTTC
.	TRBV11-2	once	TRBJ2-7	CASSSLGGVREQYF	TGTGCCAGCAGCTCCCTAGGGGGGGTCCGCGAGCAGTACTTC
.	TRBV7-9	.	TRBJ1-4	CASSLTGSQEKLFF	TGTGCCAGCAGCTTGACGGGGTCTCAGGAAAAACTGTTTTTT
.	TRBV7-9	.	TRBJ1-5	CASSFSQVGAQPQHF	TGTGCCAGCAGCTTTTCACAGGTTGGTGCTCAGCCCCAGCATTTT
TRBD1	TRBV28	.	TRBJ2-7	CASSTSGGELRQYF	TGTGCCAGCAGTACCTCAGGGGGCGAGCTAAGGCAGTACTTC
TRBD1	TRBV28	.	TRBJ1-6	CASNPGTGHSPLHF	TGTGCCAGCAACCCCGGGACAGGTCATTCACCCCTCCACTTT
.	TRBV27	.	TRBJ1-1	CASSFLGRDTEAFF	TGTGCCAGCAGTTTCCTCGGGAGAGACACTGAAGCTTTCTTT
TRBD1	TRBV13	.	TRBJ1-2	CASSRDRGLDGYTF	TGTGCCAGCAGCCGAGACAGGGGATTAGATGGCTACACCTTC
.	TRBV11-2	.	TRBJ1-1	CASSSDTRRSEAFF	TGTGCCAGCAGCTCGGACACACGAAGATCTGAAGCTTTCTTT
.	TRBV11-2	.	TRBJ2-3	CASSLVVRDTQYF	TGTGCCAGCAGCTTAGTTGTCAGAGATACGCAGTATTTT
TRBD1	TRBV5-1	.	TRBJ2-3	CASRPGRGQSTDTQYF	TGCGCCAGCAGACCTGGTAGGGGACAGAGCACAGATACGCAGTATTTT
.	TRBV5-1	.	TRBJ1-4	CASSLGPDEKLFF	TGCGCCAGCAGCTTGGGGCCCGATGAAAAACTGTTTTTT
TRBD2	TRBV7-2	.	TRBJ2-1	CASSVQAGGNEQFF	TGTGCCAGCAGCGTACAAGCGGGAGGCAATGAGCAGTTCTTC
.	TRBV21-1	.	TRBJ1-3	CASSKSPGNGNTIYF	TGTGCCAGCAGCAAATCCCCGGGTAACGGAAACACCATATATTTT
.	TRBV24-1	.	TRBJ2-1	CATGGGREGYNEQFF	TGTGCCACCGGGGGTGGGCGGGAAGGCTACAATGAGCAGTTCTTC
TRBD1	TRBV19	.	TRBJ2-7	CASAPFTGVDEQYF	TGTGCCAGCGCACCTTTTACAGGGGTGGACGAGCAGTACTTC
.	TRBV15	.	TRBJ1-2	CATSRWGANYGYTF	TGTGCCACCAGCAGATGGGGGGCTAACTATGGCTACACCTTC
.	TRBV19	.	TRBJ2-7	CASSPGIYEQYF	TGTGCCAGTAGTCCAGGGATCTACGAGCAGTACTTC
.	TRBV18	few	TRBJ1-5	CASSPIGAGGNQPQHF	TGTGCCAGCTCACCAATCGGCGCGGGTGGCAATCAGCCCCAGCATTTT
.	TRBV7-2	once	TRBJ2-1	CASSLASAAEYNEQFF	TGTGCCAGCAGCTTAGCGTCCGCAGCGGAGTACAATGAGCAGTTCTTC
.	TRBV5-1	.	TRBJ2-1	CASSLQQTPGEQFF	TGCGCCAGCAGCTTGCAGCAAACCCCAGGCGAGCAGTTCTTC
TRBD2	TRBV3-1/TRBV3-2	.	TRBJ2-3	CASSDSGGAQYF	TGTGCCAGCAGCGATAGCGGGGGGGCGCAGTATTTT
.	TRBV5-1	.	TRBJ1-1	CASRFLGRENTEAFF	TGCGCCAGCAGATTTTTGGGCAGGGAGAACACTGAAGCTTTCTTT
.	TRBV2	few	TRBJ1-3	CATEEAGGSGNTIYF	TGTGCCACTGAAGAGGCAGGAGGCTCTGGAAACACCATATATTTT
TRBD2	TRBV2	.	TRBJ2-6	CASESGRKHHGGNVLTF	TGTGCCAGCGAGAGCGGGAGAAAGCATCATGGTGGCAACGTCCTGACTTTC
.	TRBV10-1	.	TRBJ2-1	CASSESPGSLEQFF	TGCGCCAGCAGTGAGTCCCCCGGGAGTCTTGAGCAGTTCTTC
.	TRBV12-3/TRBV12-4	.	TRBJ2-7	CASSISTGYEQYF	TGTGCCAGCAGTATAAGTACAGGCTACGAGCAGTACTTC
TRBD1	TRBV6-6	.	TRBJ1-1	CASSYGTGGITEAFF	TGTGCCAGCAGTTATGGTACAGGGGGAATCACTGAAGCTTTCTTT
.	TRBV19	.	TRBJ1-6	CASRPIPFTVDSPLHF	TGTGCCAGTAGGCCGATACCGTTCACTGTTGATTCACCCCTCCACTTT